The 31 T cell receptor beta chains reported below all come from one sample, sequenced in a study of blood T cell repertoires in COVID-19. TCRdb's table, derived via immunoSEQ multiplex PCR, lists solely in-frame clones and lacks some. The repertoire includes fewer than 200,000 clones, roughly 70% of them detected once, and around 3% sits in the top ten. Sequenced: peripheral blood. All receptors come from a woman aged 80 or older with acute or convalescent COVID-19.

The DNA for the CDR3 is TGTGCCAGCAGCCCACGGACTAGCGGGAGTGTTAATGAGCAGTTCTTC. This translates into CASSPRTSGSVNEQFF. The V and J genes are TRBV7-9 and TRBJ2-1, with 13 bases lining up with TRBD2. Trimming removed 5 bases from V and 7 bases from J; junction bases left unmatched: 8. The CDR3 extends over 16 amino acids. The germline gives CDR1 SEHNR, CDR2 FQNEAQ (reference sequence).

The CDR3 loop is CASSLNTGQGYEQYF. The CDR3 DNA follows: TGTGCCAGCTCACTCAACACAGGCCAGGGCTACGAGCAGTACTTC. The chain is built from TRBV18 and TRBJ2-7; D may be TRBD1 (5 bases). Germline V CDR1 and CDR2: KGHSH, LQKENI. CDR3 length: 15 amino acids. V was shortened by 4 bases and J by 3 bases, with 16 bases between the two germline ends.

About this clone: This sample also contains other DNA sequences that code for the same CDR3. The chain carries TRBV5-1 and TRBJ2-3; 12 positions agree with TRBD2. The CDR3 spans 17 residues. The germline V gene has CDR1 SGHRS and CDR2 YFSETQ. V lost 0 bases and J lost 0; bases outside the gene matches: 2. In nucleotides, the CDR3 is TGCGCCAGCAGCTTGGGCCTAGCGGGAGGGAGCACAGATACGCAGTATTTT. Residues: CASSLGLAGGSTDTQYF.

The chain uses TRBV6-5 and TRBJ1-1; 7 positions agree with TRBD1. CDR3 length equals 13 residues. Germline CDR1 MNHEY, CDR2 SVGAGI. J was trimmed by 6 bases and V by 2 bases; bases with no gene match: 3. The CDR3 DNA reads TGTGCCAGCAGTTACGGGCAGGGGGCTGAAGCTTTCTTT. Translation: CASSYGQGAEAFF.

The genes are TRBV6-2 or TRBV6-3 and TRBJ1-5; D possibly corresponds to TRBD1 (5 bases). Per germline, CDR1 MNHEY and CDR2 SVGEGT. The CDR3 is 15 residues long. The V gene lost 0 bases and the J gene lost 6 bases, with 12 bases spanning the gap. The CDR3 region is CASSYSWGSGQPQHF. CDR3 nucleotide sequence: TGTGCCAGCAGTTACTCATGGGGCTCGGGTCAGCCCCAGCATTTT.

The gene calls are TRBV28 and TRBJ2-7; 7 nucleotides line up with TRBD2. Germline CDR1 reads MDHEN; CDR2 reads SYDVKM. The CDR3 is made up of 15 amino acids. With 5 bases clipped from V and 1 base from J, the junction kept 8 bases outside the gene matches. Written as DNA, the CDR3 is TGTGCCAGCAGTAGAGGAGCGGGATTTTCCTACGAGCAGTACTTC. This sequence encodes CASSRGAGFSYEQYF.

CDR3 sequence (DNA): TGTGCCAGCAGTTTTTGGTCGGACAGTCATCATTCACCCCTCCACTTT. Translating it yields CASSFWSDSHHSPLHF. The V gene is TRBV28, the J gene TRBJ1-6; maybe TRBD1 (6 bases). Germline CDR1 reads MDHEN; CDR2 reads SYDVKM. The length of the CDR3 is 16 residues. Trimming left V 3 bases short and J 8 bases short, with 17 bases between.

V gene TRBV19 combines with J gene TRBJ2-5; D might be TRBD1 (7 bases). This CDR3 has 15 amino acids. The V and J ends lost 9 bases and 0 bases respectively, with 17 bases between them. The germline gives CDR1 LNHDA, CDR2 SQIVND (reference sequence). This CDR3 is CASQGGRGDQETQYF. In nucleotides, the CDR3 is TGTGCCAGCCAAGGGGGCAGGGGGGACCAAGAGACCCAGTACTTC.

This clone was detected ten times or more. The rearrangement joins TRBV19 to TRBJ2-1; TRBD2 might be the D (6 bases). Germline V gene lookup returns CDR1 LNHDA and CDR2 SQIVND (reference sequence). The V gene lost 7 bases and the J gene lost 4 bases, with 14 bases spanning the gap. The CDR3 has 14 amino acids. CDR3 residues: CASKPRDLYNEQFF. The DNA for the CDR3 is TGTGCCAGTAAACCTAGGGACTTATACAATGAGCAGTTCTTC.

V and J are TRBV10-3 and TRBJ2-1, with 7 bases matching TRBD1. The germline CDR1 and CDR2 sequences are ENHRY and SYGVKD. V gave up 3 bases and J gave up 4 bases; unmatched junction bases: 3. The CDR3 contains 14 residues. CDR3 nucleotide sequence: TGTGCCATCAGTGAAGGGACAGATTACAATGAGCAGTTCTTC. The encoded protein is CAISEGTDYNEQFF.

This clone was counted a single time. The chain joins TRBV2 to TRBJ1-5; D gene unclear. This CDR3 is built from 15 residues. V lost 6 bases and J 0 bases, leaving 12 bases between the germline ends. CDR1 is SNHLY, CDR2 FYNNEI, per germline. The CDR3 coding sequence is TGTGCCAGCAGGAAAGAGGGTTATAGCAATCAGCCCCAGCATTTT. This translates into CASRKEGYSNQPQHF.

The V gene is TRBV5-4, the J gene TRBJ2-3; TRBD2 matches 7 bases. The CDR3 totals 16 residues. Per germline, CDR1 SGHNT and CDR2 YYREEE (reference sequence). With V trimmed by 4 bases and J by 2 bases, 10 bases remained unmatched. The CDR3 loop is CASSRQTSAATDTQYF. The CDR3 DNA follows: TGTGCCAGCAGCCGACAAACTAGCGCGGCCACAGATACGCAGTATTTT.

The V and J genes are TRBV30 and TRBJ2-5, with TRBD2 matching 7 bases. The CDR3 contains 14 residues. V lost 2 bases, J lost 5 bases, and 8 bases stayed unmatched. Germline V gives CDR1 GTSNPN, CDR2 SVGIG (reference sequence). CDR3 DNA sequence: TGTGCCTGGAGTCGGCGACTAGCTACGGAGACCCAGTACTTC. Translating it yields CAWSRRLATETQYF.

The chain has TRBV4-3 and TRBJ2-3; the match to TRBD2 covers 10 bases. The V gene end was trimmed by 0 bases and the J gene end by 6 bases; junction bases not matched to a gene: 9. Per the germline V gene, CDR1 is LGHNA and CDR2 is YSLEER. The CDR3 contains 17 residues. In DNA, the CDR3 is TGCGCCAGCAGCCAAGACTACCTAGCGGGAGCCGGGGATACGCAGTATTTT. Encoded protein: CASSQDYLAGAGDTQYF.

CDR3 amino acids: CASSTTGQGQETQYF. CDR3 nucleotides: TGTGCCAGCAGCACCACCGGACAGGGGCAAGAGACCCAGTACTTC. This rearrangement joins TRBV6-5 to TRBJ2-5, with 9 bases identical to TRBD1. Looked up from germline, CDR1 is MNHEY and CDR2 is SVGAGI. The CDR3 contains 15 residues. V trimming: 6 bases; J trimming: 2 bases; junction bases outside the gene matches: 7.

This clone was detected only a few times. The chain has TRBV2 and TRBJ2-1; TRBD2 aligns across 10 bases. Germline assignment: CDR1 SNHLY and CDR2 FYNNEI. With V trimmed by 6 bases and J by 8 bases, 10 bases remained unmatched. This CDR3 spans 15 amino acids. CDR3 protein: CASRKPGLAFHEQFF. The CDR3 DNA sequence: TGTGCCAGCAGAAAACCGGGACTAGCGTTCCATGAGCAGTTCTTC.

This chain joins TRBV7-2 and TRBJ2-7; TRBD1 matches 9 bases. The trim removed 5 bases at V and 6 bases at J, leaving 14 bases unmatched. Germline V gene lookup returns CDR1 SGHTA and CDR2 FQGNSA. The CDR3 length is 16 residues. The CDR3 is CASSLRPGQGPLEQYF. The CDR3 region has the DNA TGTGCCAGCAGCCTAAGACCGGGACAGGGTCCCCTCGAGCAGTACTTC.

The V and J genes are TRBV29-1 and TRBJ2-3; 9 bases are shared with TRBD2. V gave up 2 bases and J gave up 2 bases; unmatched junction bases: 8. The CDR3 runs 16 residues. In germline, CDR1 is SQVTM, CDR2 ANQGSEA. The CDR3 sequence: CSVENRAGGPTDTQYF. The CDR3, as DNA: TGCAGCGTTGAAAATCGAGCGGGAGGCCCCACAGATACGCAGTATTTT.

This clone was seen more than once but under ten times. The chain carries TRBV19 and TRBJ1-1; 9 bases are shared with TRBD1. Germline CDR1 and CDR2: LNHDA and SQIVND (reference sequence). The CDR3 length is 15 residues. Unmatched junction bases numbered 8, after V lost 5 bases and J lost 4 bases. CDR3 nucleotides: TGTGCCAGTAGTCTTGGGACAGGGAGCACCACTGAAGCTTTCTTT. Translating gives CASSLGTGSTTEAFF.

This chain uses TRBV29-1 with TRBJ2-1, with D maybe TRBD1 (5 bases). The CDR3 runs to 15 residues. CDR1 and CDR2 from the germline V gene are SQVTM and ANQGSEA. V was shortened by 5 bases and J by 8 bases, with 22 bases between the two germline ends. CDR3 residues: CSVYTRGARIDEQFF. CDR3 nucleotides: TGCAGCGTTTATACCCGTGGGGCAAGGATTGATGAGCAGTTCTTC.

This chain connects TRBV7-2 to TRBJ1-3, with TRBD1 matching 7 bases. Per the germline V gene, CDR1 is SGHTA and CDR2 is FQGNSA. The CDR3 has 17 amino acids. V trimming: 8 bases; J trimming: 0 bases; junction bases outside the gene matches: 13. The CDR3 DNA reads as TGTGCCAGCGGACTGATTCCGGGACAGCTCTCTGGAAACACCATATATTTT. Translating it yields CASGLIPGQLSGNTIYF. The complete variable domain, with remaining parts taken from reference TRBV7-2 and TRBJ1-3, reads GAGVSQSPSNKVTEKGKDVELRCDPISGHTALYWYRQSLGQGLEFLIYFQGNSAPDKSGLPSDRFSAERTGGSVSTLTIQRTQQEDSAVYLCASGLIPGQLSGNTIYFGEGSWLTVV.

The V call is TRBV19, the J call TRBJ2-2; TRBD1 might be the D (5 bases). The CDR3 totals 14 residues. Trimming pared 6 bases from V and 1 base from J, leaving 9 bases between. Germline CDR1 reads LNHDA; CDR2 reads SQIVND (reference sequence). CDR3 nucleotide sequence: TGTGCCAGTAGCGGCGACAGGAACACCGGGGAGCTGTTTTTT. Its translation: CASSGDRNTGELFF.

This clone has only a few counts. The gene calls are TRBV18 and TRBJ2-3; 8 positions agree with TRBD2. The J segment lost 6 bases and the V segment lost 4 bases, leaving 12 bases of the junction unmatched. The CDR3 extends over 16 amino acids. CDR1 is KGHSH, CDR2 LQKENI, per germline. CDR3 nucleotides: TGTGCCAGCTCACTAATACTAGCGGCGGCGGCGGATACGCAGTATTTT. This gives the protein CASSLILAAAADTQYF.

The chain links TRBV29-1 to TRBJ2-2; 10 positions match TRBD1. V lost 4 bases to trimming and J lost 5 bases; unmatched junction nucleotides: 4. Germline assignment: CDR1 SQVTM and CDR2 ANQGSEA. This CDR3 contains 14 residues. For the CDR3, the DNA is TGCAGCGTTGGACAGGGGGCGCTTACCGGGGAGCTGTTTTTT. Translated, it gives CSVGQGALTGELFF.

The CDR3 region has the DNA TGCAGCGCTGGGGCCGGGGAGACCCAGTACTTC. Amino acid sequence: CSAGAGETQYF. This rearrangement joins TRBV29-1 to TRBJ2-5; maybe TRBD1 (5 bases). V was clipped by 7 bases and J by 5 bases, with 11 bases between them. CDR3 length: 11 amino acids. Germline assignment: CDR1 SQVTM and CDR2 ANQGSEA.

This clone is classed as medium-sized. The chain links TRBV14 to TRBJ2-5; 10 bases are a match to TRBD1. This CDR3 spans 16 amino acids. CDR1 and CDR2 (germline): SGHDN, FVKESK. V shed 4 bases and J 3 bases; nucleotides not matched to a gene: 8. The CDR3 coding sequence is TGTGCCAGCAGCCCGACTACCGGGACAGGGGAAGAGACCCAGTACTTC. Translating gives CASSPTTGTGEETQYF.

J is TRBJ2-1 and V is TRBV4-1; D might be TRBD2 (5 bases). The CDR3 sequence is 13 residues long. Trimming cost V 5 bases and J 7 bases, with 12 bases left between them. Germline V CDR1 and CDR2: MGHRA, YSYEKL. The CDR3: CASSSAGRNEQFF. Here the CDR3 DNA reads TGCGCCAGCAGCTCGGCGGGCCGGAATGAGCAGTTCTTC.

The rearrangement links TRBV7-3 to TRBJ2-3; D is possibly TRBD2 (5 bases). CDR3 length: 15 amino acids. The germline V and J ends were trimmed by 3 bases and 2 bases, with 12 bases remaining between them. The germline CDR1 and CDR2 sequences are SGHTA and FQGTGA. CDR3 DNA sequence: TGTGCCAGCAGCTTTCCTCCGGGAACCACAGATACGCAGTATTTT. Translating it yields CASSFPPGTTDTQYF.

The chain joins TRBV19 to TRBJ2-7; the match to TRBD1 covers 9 bases. The CDR3 is made up of 15 amino acids. CDR1 and CDR2 (germline): LNHDA, SQIVND (reference sequence). After removal of 5 bases from V and 2 bases from J, the junction contained 7 bases not matched to a gene. The CDR3 coding sequence is TGTGCCAGTAGTCCGACCGGACAGGGGACCTACGAGCAGTACTTC. Amino acids: CASSPTGQGTYEQYF.

This sequence joins TRBV7-9 and TRBJ2-7; 9 bases align to TRBD2. With 1 base clipped from V and 3 bases from J, the junction kept 4 bases outside the gene matches. Germline V CDR1 and CDR2: SEHNR, FQNEAQ (reference sequence). The CDR3 consists of 15 residues. The CDR3 loop reads CASSLVLAGNYEQYF. CDR3 in DNA: TGTGCCAGCAGCTTAGTGCTAGCGGGGAACTACGAGCAGTACTTC.

This chain links TRBV21-1 with TRBJ2-5; whether TRBD1, the table's D call, matches the DNA was not checked. TRBV21-1 is listed as a pseudogene. This CDR3 has 15 residues. As DNA, the CDR3 is TGTGCCAGCAGCGCGACAGGACAGGGGGGCGGGACCCAGTACTTC. It yields the protein CASSATGQGGGTQYF.